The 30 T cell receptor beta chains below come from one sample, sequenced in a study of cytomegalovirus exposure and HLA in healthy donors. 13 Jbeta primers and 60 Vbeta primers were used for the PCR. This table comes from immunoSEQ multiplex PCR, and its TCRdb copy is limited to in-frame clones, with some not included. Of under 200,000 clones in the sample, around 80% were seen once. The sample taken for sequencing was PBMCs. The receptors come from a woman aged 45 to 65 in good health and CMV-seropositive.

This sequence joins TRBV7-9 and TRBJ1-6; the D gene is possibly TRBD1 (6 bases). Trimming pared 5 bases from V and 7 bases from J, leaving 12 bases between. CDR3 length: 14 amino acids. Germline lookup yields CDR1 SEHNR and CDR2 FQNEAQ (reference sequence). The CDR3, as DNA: TGTGCCAGCAGCAGGGACACGGGGAATTCACCCCTCCACTTT. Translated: CASSRDTGNSPLHF.

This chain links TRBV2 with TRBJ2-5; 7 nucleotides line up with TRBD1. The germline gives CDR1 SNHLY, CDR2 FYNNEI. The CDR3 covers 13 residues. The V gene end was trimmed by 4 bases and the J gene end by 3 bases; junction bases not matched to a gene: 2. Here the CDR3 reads CASSGQGKETQYF. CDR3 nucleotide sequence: TGTGCCAGCAGTGGACAGGGAAAAGAGACCCAGTACTTC. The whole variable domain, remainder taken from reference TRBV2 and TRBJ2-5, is EPEVTQTPSHQVTQMGQEVILRCVPISNHLYFYWYRQILGQKVEFLVSFYNNEISEKSEIFDDQFSVERPDGSNFTLKIRSTKLEDSAMYFCASSGQGKETQYFGPGTRLLVL.

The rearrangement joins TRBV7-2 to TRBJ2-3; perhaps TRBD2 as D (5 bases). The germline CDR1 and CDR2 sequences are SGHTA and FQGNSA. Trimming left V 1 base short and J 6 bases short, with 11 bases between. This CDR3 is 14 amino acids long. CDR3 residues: CASSLGGLSDTQYF. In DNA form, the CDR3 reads TGTGCCAGCAGCTTAGGCGGGTTATCCGATACGCAGTATTTT.

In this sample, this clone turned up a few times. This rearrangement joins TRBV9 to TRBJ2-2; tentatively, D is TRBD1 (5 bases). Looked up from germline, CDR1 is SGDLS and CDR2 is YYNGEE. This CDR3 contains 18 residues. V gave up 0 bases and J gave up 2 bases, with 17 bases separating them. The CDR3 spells CASSVAPPRQFNTGELFF. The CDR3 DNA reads TGTGCCAGCAGCGTAGCCCCCCCGAGACAGTTTAACACCGGGGAGCTGTTTTTT.

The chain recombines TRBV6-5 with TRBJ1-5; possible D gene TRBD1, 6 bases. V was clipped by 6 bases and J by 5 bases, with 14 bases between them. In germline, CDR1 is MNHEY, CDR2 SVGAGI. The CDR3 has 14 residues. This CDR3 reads CASRRDNVDQPQHF. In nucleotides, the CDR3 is TGTGCCAGCAGGAGGGACAACGTAGATCAGCCCCAGCATTTT.

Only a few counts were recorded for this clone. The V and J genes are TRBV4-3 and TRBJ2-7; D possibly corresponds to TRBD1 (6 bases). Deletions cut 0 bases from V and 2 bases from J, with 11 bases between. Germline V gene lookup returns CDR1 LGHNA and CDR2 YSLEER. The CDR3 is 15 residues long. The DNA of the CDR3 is TGCGCCAGCAGCCAAGAGCCGGACAGACCCTACGAGCAGTACTTC. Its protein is CASSQEPDRPYEQYF.

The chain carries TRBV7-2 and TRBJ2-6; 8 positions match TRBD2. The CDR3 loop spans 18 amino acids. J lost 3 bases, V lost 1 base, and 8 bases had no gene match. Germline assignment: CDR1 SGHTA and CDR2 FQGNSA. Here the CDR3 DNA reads TGTGCCAGCAGCTTAGGGCCAGCGGGAGCAAGTGGGGCCAACGTCCTGACTTTC. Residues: CASSLGPAGASGANVLTF.

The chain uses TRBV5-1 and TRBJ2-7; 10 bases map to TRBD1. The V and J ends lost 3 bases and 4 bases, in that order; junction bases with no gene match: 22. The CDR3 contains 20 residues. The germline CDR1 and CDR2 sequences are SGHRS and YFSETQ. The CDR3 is CASSSDRGLFLVGQHYEQYF. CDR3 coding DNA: TGCGCCAGCAGCTCCGACAGGGGGCTTTTTTTGGTTGGCCAACATTACGAGCAGTACTTC.

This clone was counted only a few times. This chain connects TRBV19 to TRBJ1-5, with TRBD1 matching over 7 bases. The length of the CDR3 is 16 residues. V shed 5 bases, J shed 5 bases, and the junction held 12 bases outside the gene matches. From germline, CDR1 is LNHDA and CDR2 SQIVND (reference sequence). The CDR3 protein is CASSAGHRGKDQPQHF. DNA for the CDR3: TGTGCCAGTAGTGCGGGTCACAGGGGTAAGGATCAGCCCCAGCATTTT.

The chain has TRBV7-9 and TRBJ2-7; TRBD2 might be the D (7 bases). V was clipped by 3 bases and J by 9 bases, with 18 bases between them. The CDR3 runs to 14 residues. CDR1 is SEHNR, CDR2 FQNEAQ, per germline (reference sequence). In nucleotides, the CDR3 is TGTGCCAGCAGCTTTGAGAGCGGGACATTAGGGCAGTACTTC. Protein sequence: CASSFESGTLGQYF.

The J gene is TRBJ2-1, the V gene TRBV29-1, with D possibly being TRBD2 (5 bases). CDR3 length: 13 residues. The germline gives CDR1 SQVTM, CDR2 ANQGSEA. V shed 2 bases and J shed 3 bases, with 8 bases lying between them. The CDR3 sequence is CSVEYRGYNEQFF. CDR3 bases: TGCAGCGTTGAATATCGGGGCTACAATGAGCAGTTCTTC.

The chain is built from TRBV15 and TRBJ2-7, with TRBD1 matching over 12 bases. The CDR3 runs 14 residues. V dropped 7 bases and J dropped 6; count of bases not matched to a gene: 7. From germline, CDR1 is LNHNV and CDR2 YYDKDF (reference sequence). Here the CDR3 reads CATNRGTGGLEQYF. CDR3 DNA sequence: TGTGCCACCAACCGTGGGACAGGGGGCCTCGAGCAGTACTTC. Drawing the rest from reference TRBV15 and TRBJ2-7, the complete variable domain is DAMVIQNPRYQVTQFGKPVTLSCSQTLNHNVMYWYQQKSSQAPKLLFHYYDKDFNNEADTPDNFQSRRPNTSFCFLDIRSPGLGDTAMYLCATNRGTGGLEQYFGPGTRLTVT.

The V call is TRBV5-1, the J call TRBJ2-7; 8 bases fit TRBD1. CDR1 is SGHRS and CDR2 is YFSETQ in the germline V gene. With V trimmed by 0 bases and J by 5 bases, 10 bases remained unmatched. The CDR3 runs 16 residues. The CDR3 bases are TGCGCCAGCAGCTTGGGCCTGACAGGGGCACTCCACGAGCAGTACTTC. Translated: CASSLGLTGALHEQYF.

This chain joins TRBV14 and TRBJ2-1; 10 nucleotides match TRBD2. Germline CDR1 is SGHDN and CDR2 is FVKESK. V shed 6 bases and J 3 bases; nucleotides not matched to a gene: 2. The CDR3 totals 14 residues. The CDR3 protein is CASSRTSGYNEQFF. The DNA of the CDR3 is TGTGCCAGCAGTCGGACTAGCGGCTACAATGAGCAGTTCTTC.

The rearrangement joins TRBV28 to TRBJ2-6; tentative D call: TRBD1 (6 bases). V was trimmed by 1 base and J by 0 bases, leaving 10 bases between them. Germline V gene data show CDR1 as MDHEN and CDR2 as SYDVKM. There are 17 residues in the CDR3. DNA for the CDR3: TGTGCCAGCAGTTTATTGGACAGCAGCTCTGGGGCCAACGTCCTGACTTTC. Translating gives CASSLLDSSSGANVLTF.

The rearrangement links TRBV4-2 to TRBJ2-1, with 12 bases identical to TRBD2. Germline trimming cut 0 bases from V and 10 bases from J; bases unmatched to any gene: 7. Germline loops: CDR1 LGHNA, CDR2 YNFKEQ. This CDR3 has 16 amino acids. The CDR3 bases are TGTGCCAGCAGCCAAGATCTGGCTAGCGGGAGGGGAGAGCAGTTCTTC. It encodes CASSQDLASGRGEQFF.

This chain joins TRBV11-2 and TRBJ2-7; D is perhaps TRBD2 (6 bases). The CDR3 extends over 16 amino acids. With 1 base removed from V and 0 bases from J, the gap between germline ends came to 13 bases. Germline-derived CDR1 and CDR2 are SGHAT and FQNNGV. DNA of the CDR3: TGTGCCAGCAGCTTAGCGTTTAGCGGAAACTCCTACGAGCAGTACTTC. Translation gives CASSLAFSGNSYEQYF.

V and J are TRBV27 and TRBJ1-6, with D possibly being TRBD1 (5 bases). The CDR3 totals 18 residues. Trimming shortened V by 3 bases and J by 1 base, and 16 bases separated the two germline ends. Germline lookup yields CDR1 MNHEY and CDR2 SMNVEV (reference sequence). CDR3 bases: TGTGCCAGCAGTTTGAAGGGGCGGAGGGATTCCTATAATTCACCCCTCCACTTT. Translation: CASSLKGRRDSYNSPLHF.

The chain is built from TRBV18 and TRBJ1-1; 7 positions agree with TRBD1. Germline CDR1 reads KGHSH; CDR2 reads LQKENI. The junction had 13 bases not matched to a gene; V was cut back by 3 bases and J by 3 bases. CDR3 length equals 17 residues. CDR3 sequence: CASSPLRQGDGYTEAFF. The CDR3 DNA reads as TGTGCCAGCTCACCTCTTAGACAGGGAGATGGGTACACTGAAGCTTTCTTT.

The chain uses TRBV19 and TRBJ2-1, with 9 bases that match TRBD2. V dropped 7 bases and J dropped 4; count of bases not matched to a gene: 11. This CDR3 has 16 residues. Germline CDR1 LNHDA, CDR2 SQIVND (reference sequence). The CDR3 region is CASKPGKAGGYNEQFF. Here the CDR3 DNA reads TGTGCCAGTAAACCCGGCAAAGCGGGAGGTTACAATGAGCAGTTCTTC.

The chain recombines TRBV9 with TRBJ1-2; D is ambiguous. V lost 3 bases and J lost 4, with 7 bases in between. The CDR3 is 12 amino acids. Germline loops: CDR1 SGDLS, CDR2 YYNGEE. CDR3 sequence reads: CASSDQVYGYTF. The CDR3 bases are TGTGCCAGCAGCGACCAGGTCTATGGCTACACCTTC. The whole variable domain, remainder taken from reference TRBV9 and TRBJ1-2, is DSGVTQTPKHLITATGQRVTLRCSPRSGDLSVYWYQQSLDQGLQFLIQYYNGEERAKGNILERFSAQQFPDLHSELNLSSLELGDSALYFCASSDQVYGYTFGSGTRLTVV.

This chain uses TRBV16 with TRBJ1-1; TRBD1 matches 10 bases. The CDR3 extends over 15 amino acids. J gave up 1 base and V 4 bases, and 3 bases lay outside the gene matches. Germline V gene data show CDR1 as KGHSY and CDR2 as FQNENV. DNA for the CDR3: TGTGCCAGCAGCCGAGGGGACAGGGGGAACACTGAAGCTTTCTTT. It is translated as CASSRGDRGNTEAFF.

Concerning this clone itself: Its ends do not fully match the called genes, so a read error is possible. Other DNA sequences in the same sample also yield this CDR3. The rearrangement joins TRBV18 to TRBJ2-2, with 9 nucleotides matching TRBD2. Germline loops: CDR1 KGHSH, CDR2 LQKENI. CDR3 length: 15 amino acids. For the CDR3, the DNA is TGTGCCAGCTCACCAGACCTAGCGGGAACCGGGGAACTGTTTTTT. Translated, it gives CASSPDLAGTGELFF.

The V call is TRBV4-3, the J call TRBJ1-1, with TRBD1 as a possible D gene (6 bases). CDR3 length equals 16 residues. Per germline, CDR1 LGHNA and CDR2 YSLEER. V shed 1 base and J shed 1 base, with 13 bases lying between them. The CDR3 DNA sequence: TGCGCCAGCAGCCAAGTCAAGGGGGTGAAGAACACTGAAGCTTTCTTT. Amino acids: CASSQVKGVKNTEAFF.

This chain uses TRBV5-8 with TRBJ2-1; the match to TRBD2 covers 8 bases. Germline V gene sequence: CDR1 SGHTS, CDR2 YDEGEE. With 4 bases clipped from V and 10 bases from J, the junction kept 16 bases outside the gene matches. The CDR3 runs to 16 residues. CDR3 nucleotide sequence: TGTGCCAGCAGCCCCCAGGGATTAGCGGGATCCAGGGAGCAGTTCTTC. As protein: CASSPQGLAGSREQFF. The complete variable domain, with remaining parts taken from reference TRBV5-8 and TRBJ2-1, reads EAGVTQSPTHLIKTRGQQATLRCSPISGHTSVYWYQQALGLGLQFLLWYDEGEERNRGNFPPRFSGRQFPNYSSELNVNALELEDSALYLCASSPQGLAGSREQFFGPGTRLTVL.

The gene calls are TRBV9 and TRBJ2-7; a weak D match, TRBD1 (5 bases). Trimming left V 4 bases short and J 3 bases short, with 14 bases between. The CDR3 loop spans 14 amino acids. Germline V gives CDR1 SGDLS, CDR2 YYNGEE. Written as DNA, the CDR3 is TGTGCCAGCAGCCCTCAGGGAACAAACTACGAGCAGTACTTC. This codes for CASSPQGTNYEQYF.

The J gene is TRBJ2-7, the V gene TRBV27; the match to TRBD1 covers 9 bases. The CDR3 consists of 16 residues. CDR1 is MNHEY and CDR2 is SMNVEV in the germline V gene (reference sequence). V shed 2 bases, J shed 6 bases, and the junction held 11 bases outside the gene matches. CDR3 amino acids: CASSLRETGGRGEQYF. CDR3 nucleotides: TGTGCCAGCAGTTTAAGAGAGACAGGGGGACGGGGCGAGCAGTACTTC.

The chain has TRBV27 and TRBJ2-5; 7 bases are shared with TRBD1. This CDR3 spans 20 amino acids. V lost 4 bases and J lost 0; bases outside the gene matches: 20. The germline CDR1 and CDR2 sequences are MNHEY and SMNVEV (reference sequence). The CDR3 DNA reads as TGTGCCAGCAGTTATAAGACAGGGAGTTTTTCCCGTGTCAACCAAGAGACCCAGTACTTC. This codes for CASSYKTGSFSRVNQETQYF.

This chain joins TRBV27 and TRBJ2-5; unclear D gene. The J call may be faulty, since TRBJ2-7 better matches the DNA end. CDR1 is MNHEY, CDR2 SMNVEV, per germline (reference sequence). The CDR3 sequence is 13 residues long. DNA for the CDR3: TGTGCCAGCAGTTTGAAGCCCTCCTACGAGCAGTACTTC. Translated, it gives CASSLKPSYEQYF.

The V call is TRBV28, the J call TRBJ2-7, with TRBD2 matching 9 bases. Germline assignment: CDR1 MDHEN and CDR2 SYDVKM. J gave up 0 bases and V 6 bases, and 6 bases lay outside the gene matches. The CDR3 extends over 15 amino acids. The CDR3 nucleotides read TGTGCCAGCAGGGGACTAGCTATTAGCTCCTACGAGCAGTACTTC. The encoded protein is CASRGLAISSYEQYF.